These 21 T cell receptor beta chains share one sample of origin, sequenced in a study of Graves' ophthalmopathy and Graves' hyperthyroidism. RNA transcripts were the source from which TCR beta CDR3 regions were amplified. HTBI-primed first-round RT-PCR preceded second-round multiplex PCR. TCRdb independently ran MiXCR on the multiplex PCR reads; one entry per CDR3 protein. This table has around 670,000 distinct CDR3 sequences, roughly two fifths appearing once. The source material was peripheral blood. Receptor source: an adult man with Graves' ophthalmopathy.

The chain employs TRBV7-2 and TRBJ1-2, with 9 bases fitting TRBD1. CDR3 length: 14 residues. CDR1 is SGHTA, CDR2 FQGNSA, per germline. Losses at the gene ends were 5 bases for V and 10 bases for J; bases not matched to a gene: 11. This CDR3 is CASSAHGTGPFYTF. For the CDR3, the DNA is TGTGCCAGCAGCGCCCATGGGACAGGGCCTTTCTACACCTTC.

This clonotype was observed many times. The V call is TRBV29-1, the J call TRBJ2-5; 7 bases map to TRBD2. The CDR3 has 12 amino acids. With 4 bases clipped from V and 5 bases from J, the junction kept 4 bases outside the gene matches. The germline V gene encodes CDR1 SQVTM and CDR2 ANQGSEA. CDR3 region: CSVVGGGETQYF. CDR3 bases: TGCAGCGTTGTCGGGGGAGGGGAGACCCAGTACTTC.

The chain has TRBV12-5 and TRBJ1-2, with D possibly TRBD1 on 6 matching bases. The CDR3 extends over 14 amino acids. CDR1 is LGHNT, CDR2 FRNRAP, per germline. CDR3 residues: CASSLGTGINGYTF. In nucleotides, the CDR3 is TGTGCCAGCAGTTTAGGTACAGGGATTAATGGCTACACCTTC.

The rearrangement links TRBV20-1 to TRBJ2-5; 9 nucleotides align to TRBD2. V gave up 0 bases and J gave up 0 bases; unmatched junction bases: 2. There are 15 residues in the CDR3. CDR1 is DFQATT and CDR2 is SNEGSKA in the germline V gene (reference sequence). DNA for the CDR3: TGCAGTGCTAGAGAAGCGGGGGGATACCAAGAGACCCAGTACTTC. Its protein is CSAREAGGYQETQYF.

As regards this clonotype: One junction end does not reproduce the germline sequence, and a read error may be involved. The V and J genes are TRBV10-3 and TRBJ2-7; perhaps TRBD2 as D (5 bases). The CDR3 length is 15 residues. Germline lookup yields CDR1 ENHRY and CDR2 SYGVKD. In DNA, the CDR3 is TGTGCCAGCAGTTACTCGATCGAGGGAGCCTACGAGCAGTACTTC. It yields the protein CASSYSIEGAYEQYF.

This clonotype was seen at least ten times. The CDR3 loop reads CASISDRYTEAFF. As DNA, the CDR3 is TGTGCCAGTATTTCGGATCGGTACACTGAAGCTTTCTTT. This rearrangement joins TRBV19 to TRBJ1-1; D not resolved. The CDR3 is 13 residues long. CDR1 LNHDA and CDR2 SQIVND come from the germline V gene (reference sequence). V was cut by 7 bases and J by 3 bases, with 12 bases left in between.

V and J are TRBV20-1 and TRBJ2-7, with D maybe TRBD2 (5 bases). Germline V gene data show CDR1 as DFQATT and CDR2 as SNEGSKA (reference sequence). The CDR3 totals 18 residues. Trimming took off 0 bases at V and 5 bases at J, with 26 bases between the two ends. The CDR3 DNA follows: TGCAGTGCTAGAGATTTCTTCTCCTCATGGGAGTCGAGGAACGAGCAGTACTTC. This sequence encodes CSARDFFSSWESRNEQYF.

As DNA, the CDR3 is TGCAGCGCTCCGGGACAGGGGGTGGCGAGTGAGCAGTACTTC. Its translation is CSAPGQGVASEQYF. The chain carries TRBV29-1 and TRBJ2-7; 11 nucleotides align to TRBD1. This CDR3 region has 14 residues. The V gene end was trimmed by 7 bases and the J gene end by 7 bases; junction bases not matched to a gene: 12. Germline V CDR1 and CDR2: SQVTM, ANQGSEA.

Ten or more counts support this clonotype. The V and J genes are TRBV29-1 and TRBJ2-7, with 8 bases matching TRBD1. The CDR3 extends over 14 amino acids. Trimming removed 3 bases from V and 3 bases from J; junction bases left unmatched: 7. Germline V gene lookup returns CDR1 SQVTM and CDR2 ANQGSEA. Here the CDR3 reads CSVDLTGENYEQYF. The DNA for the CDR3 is TGCAGCGTTGATCTGACAGGGGAAAACTACGAGCAGTACTTC.

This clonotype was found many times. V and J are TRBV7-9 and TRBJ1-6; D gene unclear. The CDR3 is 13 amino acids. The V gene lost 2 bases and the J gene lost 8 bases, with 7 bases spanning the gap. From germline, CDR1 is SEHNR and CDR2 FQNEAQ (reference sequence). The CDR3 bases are TGTGCCAGCAGCTTATCAGGTTATTCACCCCTCCACTTT. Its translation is CASSLSGYSPLHF.

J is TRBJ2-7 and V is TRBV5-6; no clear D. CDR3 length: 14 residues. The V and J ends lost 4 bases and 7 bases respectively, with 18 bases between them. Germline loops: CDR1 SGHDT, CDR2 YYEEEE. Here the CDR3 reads CASSPLGREREQYF. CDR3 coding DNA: TGTGCCAGCAGCCCACTGGGCCGCGAGCGAGAGCAGTACTTC.

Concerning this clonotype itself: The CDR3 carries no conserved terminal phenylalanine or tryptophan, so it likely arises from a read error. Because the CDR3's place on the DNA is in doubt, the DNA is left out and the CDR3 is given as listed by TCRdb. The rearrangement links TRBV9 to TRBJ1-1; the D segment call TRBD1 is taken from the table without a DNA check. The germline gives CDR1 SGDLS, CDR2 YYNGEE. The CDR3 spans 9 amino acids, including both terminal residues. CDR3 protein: CASSGDRVE.

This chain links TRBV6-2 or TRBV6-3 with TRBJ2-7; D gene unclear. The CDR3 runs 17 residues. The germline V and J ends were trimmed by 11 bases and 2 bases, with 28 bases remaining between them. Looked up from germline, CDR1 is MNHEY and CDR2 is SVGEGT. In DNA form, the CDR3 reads TGTGCCTGCCGGTCGGTCGGTGTGGGTAGGTCCGCCTACGAGCAGTACTTC. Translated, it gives CACRSVGVGRSAYEQYF.

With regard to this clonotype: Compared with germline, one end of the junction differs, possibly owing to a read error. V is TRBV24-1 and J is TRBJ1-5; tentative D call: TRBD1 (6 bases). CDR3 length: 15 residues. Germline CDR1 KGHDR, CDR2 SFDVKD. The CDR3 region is CASSPSGEEDQPQHF. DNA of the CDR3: TGTGCCAGCAGTCCCTCAGGGGAGGAGGATCAGCCCCAGCATTTT.

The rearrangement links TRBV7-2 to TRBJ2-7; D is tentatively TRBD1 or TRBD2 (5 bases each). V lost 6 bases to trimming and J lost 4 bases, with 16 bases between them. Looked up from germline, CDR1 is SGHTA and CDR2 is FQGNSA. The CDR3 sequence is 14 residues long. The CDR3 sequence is CASSLLGARYEQYF. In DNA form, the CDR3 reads TGTGCCAGCAGTTTGCTCGGGGCTCGGTACGAGCAGTACTTC.

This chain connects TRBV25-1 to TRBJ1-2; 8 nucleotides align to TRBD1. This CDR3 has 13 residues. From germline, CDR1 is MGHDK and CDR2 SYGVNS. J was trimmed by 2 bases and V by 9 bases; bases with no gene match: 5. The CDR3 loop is CARPTGANYGYTF. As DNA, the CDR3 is TGTGCCAGACCGACAGGGGCGAACTATGGCTACACCTTC.

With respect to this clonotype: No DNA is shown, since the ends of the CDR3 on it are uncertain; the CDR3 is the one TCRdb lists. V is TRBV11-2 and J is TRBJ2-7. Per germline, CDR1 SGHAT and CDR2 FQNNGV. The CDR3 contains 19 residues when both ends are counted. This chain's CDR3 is CASSIYLCSVGQGPHEQYF.

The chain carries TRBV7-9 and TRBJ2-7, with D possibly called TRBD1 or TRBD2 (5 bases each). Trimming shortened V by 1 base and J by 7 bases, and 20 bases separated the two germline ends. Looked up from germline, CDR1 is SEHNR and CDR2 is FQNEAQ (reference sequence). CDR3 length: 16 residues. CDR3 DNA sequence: TGTGCCAGCAGCTTAGGCCCGGGGACCGCTGTACGGGAGCAGTACTTC. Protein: CASSLGPGTAVREQYF.

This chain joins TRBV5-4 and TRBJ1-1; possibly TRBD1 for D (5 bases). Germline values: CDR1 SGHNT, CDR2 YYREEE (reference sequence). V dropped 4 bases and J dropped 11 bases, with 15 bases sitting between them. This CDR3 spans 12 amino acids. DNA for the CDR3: TGTGCCAGCAGCCTCAGGGATGTCGGCGCTTTCTTT. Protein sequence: CASSLRDVGAFF.

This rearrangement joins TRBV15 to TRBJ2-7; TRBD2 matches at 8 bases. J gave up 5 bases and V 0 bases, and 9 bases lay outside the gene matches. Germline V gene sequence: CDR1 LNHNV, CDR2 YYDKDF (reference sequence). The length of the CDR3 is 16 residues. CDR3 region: CATSRDGPGGPHEQYF. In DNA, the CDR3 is TGTGCCACCAGCAGAGATGGGCCGGGAGGGCCCCACGAGCAGTACTTC.

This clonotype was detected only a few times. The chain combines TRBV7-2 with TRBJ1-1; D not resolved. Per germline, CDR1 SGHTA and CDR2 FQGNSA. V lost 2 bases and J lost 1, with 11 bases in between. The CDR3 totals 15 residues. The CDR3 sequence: CASSLKVGTNTEAFF. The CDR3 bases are TGTGCCAGCAGCTTAAAGGTCGGAACGAACACTGAAGCTTTCTTT.